This is a list of T cell receptor beta chains from one sample in a study of blood T cell repertoires in COVID-19. Sequencing used immunoSEQ multiplex PCR; TCRdb keeps in-frame clones, though not all of them. The sample lists under 350,000 clones, about 83% occurring once. Sequencing used peripheral blood. The source is a woman aged 45-65 years who had recovered from COVID-19. Both conserved end residues are part of each CDR3. Fields, in order: J gene, clone size, V gene, D gene, CDR3 DNA, CDR3 protein. D genes are given only for firm matches. Clone size, where shown, is once, few, many, or a class for clones that have expanded.

j_call: TRBJ1-5
clone_size: .
v_call: TRBV12-3/TRBV12-4
d_call: .
cdr3_nt: TGTGCCAGCAGTCGGACAGACAATCAGCCCCAGCATTTT
cdr3_aa: CASSRTDNQPQHF

j_call: TRBJ2-7
clone_size: .
v_call: TRBV10-3
d_call: .
cdr3_nt: TGTGCCATCAGTGAGAGGTTTGGACTTAGCTACGAGCAGTACTTC
cdr3_aa: CAISERFGLSYEQYF

j_call: TRBJ2-7
clone_size: .
v_call: TRBV7-2
d_call: .
cdr3_nt: TGTGCCAGCAGTTCCGCGCCGGACTCCTCCTACGAGCAGTACTTC
cdr3_aa: CASSSAPDSSYEQYF

j_call: TRBJ1-6
clone_size: .
v_call: TRBV28
d_call: .
cdr3_nt: TGTGCCAGCAGTAACCCCCGAGGCCGGGGAAATTCACCCCTCCACTTT
cdr3_aa: CASSNPRGRGNSPLHF

j_call: TRBJ2-7
clone_size: .
v_call: TRBV7-9
d_call: TRBD1
cdr3_nt: TGTGCCAGCATCTGCCCCGGGACAGCCTCCTACGAGCAGTACTTC
cdr3_aa: CASICPGTASYEQYF

j_call: TRBJ2-7
clone_size: .
v_call: TRBV6-5
d_call: .
cdr3_nt: TGTGCCAGCAGCCCCCGGCTAGTCGGCGACGAGCAGTACTTC
cdr3_aa: CASSPRLVGDEQYF

j_call: TRBJ1-6
clone_size: .
v_call: TRBV5-8
d_call: .
cdr3_nt: TGTGCCAGCAGCCGGAGAGGCGCGGGGGATTCACCCCTCCACTTT
cdr3_aa: CASSRRGAGDSPLHF

j_call: TRBJ2-7
clone_size: .
v_call: TRBV7-9
d_call: .
cdr3_nt: TGTGCCAGCAGCTCGGTGAGGAACGAGCAGTACTTC
cdr3_aa: CASSSVRNEQYF

j_call: TRBJ2-7
clone_size: .
v_call: TRBV6-2/TRBV6-3
d_call: TRBD2
cdr3_nt: TGTGCCAGCAGTTATGGCGGGAGTATCTACGAGCAGTACTTC
cdr3_aa: CASSYGGSIYEQYF

j_call: TRBJ2-5
clone_size: .
v_call: TRBV24-1
d_call: .
cdr3_nt: TGTGCCACCAGTGATTTCGGTCGGCAGGGACAAGAGACCCAGTACTTC
cdr3_aa: CATSDFGRQGQETQYF

j_call: TRBJ2-4
clone_size: .
v_call: TRBV27
d_call: .
cdr3_nt: TGTGCCAGCAGTTCTATGGGGGCAGGGTTGGACATTCAGTACTTC
cdr3_aa: CASSSMGAGLDIQYF

j_call: TRBJ2-7
clone_size: .
v_call: TRBV28
d_call: TRBD1
cdr3_nt: TGTGCCAGCAGTTTCGGGGCGGGGACAGGGATCTACGAGCAGTACTTC
cdr3_aa: CASSFGAGTGIYEQYF

j_call: TRBJ1-2
clone_size: .
v_call: TRBV6-5
d_call: .
cdr3_nt: TGTGCCAGCAGTTACTCTGGAACAGCTCCCTCTGGCTACACCTTC
cdr3_aa: CASSYSGTAPSGYTF

j_call: TRBJ2-7
clone_size: .
v_call: TRBV4-2
d_call: TRBD1
cdr3_nt: TGTGCCAGCAGCCAAGAACAGGGGCCAACCTACGAGCAGTACTTC
cdr3_aa: CASSQEQGPTYEQYF

j_call: TRBJ2-1
clone_size: .
v_call: TRBV7-2
d_call: TRBD2
cdr3_nt: TGTGCCAGCAGCTTAGGAGCGGGGGGGCCCTGGGAGCAGTTCTTC
cdr3_aa: CASSLGAGGPWEQFF

j_call: TRBJ1-2
clone_size: .
v_call: TRBV5-1
d_call: .
cdr3_nt: TGCGCCAGCAGCCAGGACAGAGTCTATGGCTACACCTTC
cdr3_aa: CASSQDRVYGYTF

j_call: TRBJ2-1
clone_size: .
v_call: TRBV28
d_call: .
cdr3_nt: TGTGCCAGCAGGCTGAGGCGCGTGGCGTTGACGAGCAATGAGCAGTTCTTC
cdr3_aa: CASRLRRVALTSNEQFF

j_call: TRBJ2-1
clone_size: once
v_call: TRBV10-3
d_call: TRBD2
cdr3_nt: TGTGCCATCAGTGAGGAGACCGGGACTAGCGCCAGACCTGGGTACTACAATGAGCAGTTCTTC
cdr3_aa: CAISEETGTSARPGYYNEQFF

j_call: TRBJ2-7
clone_size: .
v_call: TRBV19
d_call: TRBD2
cdr3_nt: TGTGCCAGTAGTATCTCGGCGGGAGTCAAATTCTACGAGCAGTACTTC
cdr3_aa: CASSISAGVKFYEQYF

j_call: TRBJ2-1
clone_size: .
v_call: TRBV4-3
d_call: TRBD2
cdr3_nt: TGCGCCAGCAGCCCCTCGGCTAGCGGTGTTACTTACAATGAGCAGTTCTTC
cdr3_aa: CASSPSASGVTYNEQFF

j_call: TRBJ1-2
clone_size: .
v_call: TRBV6-2/TRBV6-3
d_call: .
cdr3_nt: TGTGCCAGCAGTACCCTACAGGGTAACTATGGCTACACCTTC
cdr3_aa: CASSTLQGNYGYTF

j_call: TRBJ2-7
clone_size: .
v_call: TRBV7-9
d_call: .
cdr3_nt: TGTGCCAGCAGCCGGGGACTGACCTACGAGCAGTACTTC
cdr3_aa: CASSRGLTYEQYF

j_call: TRBJ2-1
clone_size: .
v_call: TRBV4-1
d_call: .
cdr3_nt: TGCGCCAGCAGGGACAGTGCGAGAAACAATGAGCAGTTCTTC
cdr3_aa: CASRDSARNNEQFF

j_call: TRBJ2-1
clone_size: .
v_call: TRBV29-1
d_call: .
cdr3_nt: TGCAGCGTTGCTCGCAGGGGCCCCTACAATGAGCAGTTCTTC
cdr3_aa: CSVARRGPYNEQFF

j_call: TRBJ1-5
clone_size: .
v_call: TRBV29-1
d_call: .
cdr3_nt: TGCAGCGTTGCAGCAGGTCGCAATCAGCCCCAGCATTTT
cdr3_aa: CSVAAGRNQPQHF

j_call: TRBJ1-1
clone_size: .
v_call: TRBV19
d_call: .
cdr3_nt: TGTGCCAGTAGTATTGGCAGGGCCCTGAACACTGAAGCTTTCTTT
cdr3_aa: CASSIGRALNTEAFF

j_call: TRBJ2-1
clone_size: .
v_call: TRBV5-1
d_call: TRBD2
cdr3_nt: TGCGCCAGCAGCGGAGCCGGGACTAGCGGCTTAGGGGAGGGTGAGCAGTTCTTC
cdr3_aa: CASSGAGTSGLGEGEQFF

j_call: TRBJ1-2
clone_size: .
v_call: TRBV7-9
d_call: TRBD1
cdr3_nt: TGTGCCAGCAGCCGGGACAGGGGACTCTCCTCGCGATATGGCTACACCTTC
cdr3_aa: CASSRDRGLSSRYGYTF

j_call: TRBJ2-7
clone_size: .
v_call: TRBV28
d_call: TRBD1
cdr3_nt: TGTGCCAGCACACAACCCGACAGGGGTGTCGAGCAGTACTTC
cdr3_aa: CASTQPDRGVEQYF

j_call: TRBJ2-1
clone_size: .
v_call: TRBV6-2/TRBV6-3
d_call: TRBD1
cdr3_nt: TGTGCCAGCAGTTGGGGACAGCTCACTGTCAATGAGCAGTTCTTC
cdr3_aa: CASSWGQLTVNEQFF

j_call: TRBJ2-3
clone_size: .
v_call: TRBV7-2
d_call: .
cdr3_nt: TGTGCCAGCGGGGGGGCCAGAGATACGCAGTATTTT
cdr3_aa: CASGGARDTQYF